This TCR beta chain was sequenced for a study of molecular identifiers for immune sequencing clone quantification. Overall study results and limits: Beyond 20 RNA copies, clones held over 98% of effector molecules, compared with under 1% in naive cells.

CDR3 length equals 12 residues. Germline V gives CDR1 LNHDA, CDR2 SQIVND (reference sequence). After removal of 8 bases from V and 7 bases from J, the junction contained 6 bases not matched to a gene. Each library that profiled naive CD8 cells came from around 20,000 to 990,000 sorted cells with 10%, 30% or 50% RNA. Methods described previously, with TCR primers listed, were used for bulk TCR libraries. TCRdb called the PCR reads again in MiXCR, with one record for every CDR3 protein. The profile covers 490,000 or so distinct CDR3 sequences, with around a fifth appearing a single time and around 0.86% taken by the ten largest. This clonotype has more than one count but fewer than ten. Its antigen remains unidentified.

The gene calls are TRBV19 and TRBJ1-2; 8 nucleotides agree with TRBD1. Sequences were obtained from naive CD8+ T cells from blood, with Jurkat cell RNA spiked in. Subset specified: FACS-sorted CD8+CD4-CCR7+CD45RA+ naive T cells. This TCR came from a human donor in good health. Some libraries in this study had Jurkat cell RNA spiked in. The CDR3 coding sequence is TGTGCCAGTTGGCAGGGGGCGTCTGGCTACACCTTC. As protein: CASWQGASGYTF.